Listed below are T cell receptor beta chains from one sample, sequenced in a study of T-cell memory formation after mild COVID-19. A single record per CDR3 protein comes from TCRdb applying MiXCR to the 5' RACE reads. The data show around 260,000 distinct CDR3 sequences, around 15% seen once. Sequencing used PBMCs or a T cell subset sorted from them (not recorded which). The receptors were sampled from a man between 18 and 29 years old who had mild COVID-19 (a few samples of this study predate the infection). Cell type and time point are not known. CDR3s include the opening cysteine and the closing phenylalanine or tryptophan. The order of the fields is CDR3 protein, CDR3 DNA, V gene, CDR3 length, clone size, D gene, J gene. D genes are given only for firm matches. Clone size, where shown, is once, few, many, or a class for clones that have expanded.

CASSYPTGSQYF	TGTGCCAGCAGTTATCCGACAGGGTCGCAGTACTTC	TRBV6-6	12	NA	TRBD1	TRBJ2-7
CASRPGQGALRDTGELFF	TGTGCCAGCAGACCGGGACAGGGGGCTTTGAGAGACACCGGGGAGCTGTTTTTT	TRBV7-2	18	NA	TRBD1	TRBJ2-2
CASMGGPVTDTQYF	TGCGCCAGCATGGGGGGTCCTGTCACAGATACGCAGTATTTT	TRBV4-1	14	few	NA	TRBJ2-3
CASSEVGGAAYNEQFF	TGTGCCAGCAGTGAAGTCGGGGGGGCCGCCTACAATGAGCAGTTCTTC	TRBV25-1	16	few	TRBD2	TRBJ2-1
CASMDGGARTDTQYF	TGTGCCAGTATGGACGGGGGGGCGCGGACAGATACGCAGTATTTT	TRBV19	15	NA	TRBD2	TRBJ2-3
CASRLTGTSIDEQFF	TGTGCCAGCAGATTGACCGGGACTAGCATAGATGAGCAGTTCTTC	TRBV12-3/TRBV12-4	15	few	TRBD2	TRBJ2-1
CASSKGRNEQFF	TGTGCCAGCAGCAAAGGGAGGAATGAGCAGTTCTTC	TRBV7-9	12	NA	NA	TRBJ2-1
CASNPGQKTDTQYF	TGCGCCAGTAATCCGGGACAGAAGACAGATACGCAGTATTTT	TRBV5-1	14	NA	TRBD1	TRBJ2-3
CASSQRGGAGYTF	TGTGCCAGCAGCCAGCGAGGGGGCGCAGGCTACACCTTC	TRBV3-1	13	NA	TRBD1	TRBJ1-2
CASHVTVGADTQYF	TGTGCCAGCCACGTTACCGTAGGTGCAGATACGCAGTATTTT	TRBV11-2	14	NA	NA	TRBJ2-3
CASSPGLTNTEAFF	TGTGCCAGCTCACCGGGGCTAACGAACACTGAAGCTTTCTTT	TRBV18	14	NA	NA	TRBJ1-1
CSVKNRGPQETQYF	TGCAGCGTTAAGAACAGGGGGCCACAAGAGACCCAGTACTTC	TRBV29-1	14	few	TRBD1	TRBJ2-5
CASSVAGNTEAFF	TGTGCCAGCAGCGTAGCTGGGAACACTGAAGCTTTCTTT	TRBV9	13	few	NA	TRBJ1-1
CASSHDNRDTGELFF	TGCGCCAGCAGCCATGATAACAGGGACACCGGGGAGCTGTTTTTT	TRBV4-3	15	many	NA	TRBJ2-2
CASSFSAGQTYNEQFF	TGCGCCAGCAGCTTTTCTGCGGGACAGACCTACAATGAGCAGTTCTTC	TRBV5-1	16	few	NA	TRBJ2-1
CASSYSGDPEAFF	TGTGCCAGCAGTTACTCGGGTGATCCTGAAGCTTTCTTT	TRBV6-5	13	NA	NA	TRBJ1-1
CASSQASGTGLLYEQFF	TGCGCCAGCAGCCAAGCTTCCGGGACAGGGCTTTTATATGAGCAGTTCTTC	TRBV4-3	17	many	TRBD1	TRBJ2-1
CSARTGPGAFF	TGCAGTGCTAGGACAGGGCCAGGAGCTTTCTTT	TRBV20-1	11	few	TRBD1	TRBJ1-1
CASSLGSSYNSPLHF	TGTGCCAGCAGCTTAGGGAGCTCCTATAATTCACCCCTCCACTTT	TRBV7-9	15	NA	NA	TRBJ1-6
CASSYGGQGAPYEQYF	TGTGCCAGCAGTTACGGTGGACAGGGGGCCCCGTACGAGCAGTACTTC	TRBV6-2/TRBV6-3	16	NA	TRBD1	TRBJ2-7
CASSSRTSGGNEQFF	TGTGCCAGCAGCTCTCGGACTAGCGGGGGGAATGAGCAGTTCTTC	TRBV7-2	15	many	TRBD2	TRBJ2-1
CATSRDRGRETQYF	TGTGCCACCAGCAGAGATCGGGGTCGAGAGACCCAGTACTTC	TRBV15	14	NA	NA	TRBJ2-5
CSARVLRTAKNIQYF	TGCAGTGCTAGAGTATTACGGACGGCAAAAAACATTCAGTACTTC	TRBV20-1	15	few	NA	TRBJ2-4
CASSSGPIEQFF	TGTGCCAGTTCTAGCGGACCTATTGAGCAGTTCTTC	TRBV14	12	NA	TRBD2	TRBJ2-1
CASSLGGLAGGFTDTQYF	TGTGCCAGCAGCTTAGGTGGTCTGGCGGGGGGATTTACAGATACGCAGTATTTT	TRBV7-2	18	few	TRBD2	TRBJ2-3
CASSLGLPGGVYNEQFF	TGTGCCAGCAGCTTAGGCCTTCCGGGGGGGGTCTACAATGAGCAGTTCTTC	TRBV7-2	17	few	TRBD2	TRBJ2-1
CASSHPDRVAEAFF	TGCGCCAGCAGCCACCCCGACAGGGTTGCTGAAGCTTTCTTT	TRBV4-1	14	NA	TRBD1	TRBJ1-1
CASSSGGVYNEQFF	TGTGCCAGCAGTAGCGGGGGGGTCTACAATGAGCAGTTCTTC	TRBV6-5	14	few	TRBD2	TRBJ2-1